This TCR beta chain appears in the sequencing data of a study of CD8 T cells in Susac syndrome. Negative isolation was applied to CD8+ and CD4+ T cells, and FACS enrichment was applied to TEMRA cells. RNA, at about 0.45 to 1 ug, was reverse transcribed with random hexamers. TCR beta CDR3 was amplified by immunoSEQ multiplex PCR. This amplification extended across 54 Vbeta and 13 Jbeta segments. MiXCR was run by TCRdb on the immunoSEQ multiplex PCR reads, yielding one entry per CDR3 protein. This repertoire shows 150,000 to 200,000 distinct CDR3 sequences, about 94% found once; its top ten account for 0.1%. V was cut by 4 bases and J by 7 bases, with 20 bases left in between. The germline CDR1 and CDR2 sequences are SGDLS and YYNGEE. The CDR3 has 15 amino acids.

This clonotype originated in a human donor in good health. V usage is TRBV9 and J usage is TRBJ1-2; D possibly corresponds to TRBD1 (5 bases). Sequenced material: CD4+ T cells from PBMCs. CDR3 region: CASSPRDGRSVGYTF. For the CDR3, the DNA is TGTGCCAGCAGCCCCCGGGACGGTCGCTCTGTTGGCTACACCTTC.